This T cell receptor (beta chain) was recorded in a study of cytomegalovirus exposure and HLA in healthy donors. General study findings and limits: A later analysis showed HLA-associated TCR beta chains outstripping equally common others in clonal expansion. TCR beta sequences reportedly predicted most subjects' HLA-A and HLA-B alleles accurately.

V shed 4 bases, J shed 2 bases, and the junction held 2 bases outside the gene matches. CDR3 length: 14 residues. CDR1 is LNHDA, CDR2 SQIVND, per germline (reference sequence). Turning to this clone: Its matching antigen is unknown.

Researchers ran the PCR with 60 Vbeta and 13 Jbeta primers. TCRdb keeps only in-frame clones here, not all; method: immunoSEQ multiplex PCR. In the table there are approximately 110,000 clones, about 73% of which are singletons. The TCR comes from a woman aged 40 to 50 in good health and CMV-seropositive. J is TRBJ1-2 and V is TRBV19; 9 bases match TRBD1. The material sequenced was PBMCs. The CDR3 region is CASSKDRGNYGYTF. CDR3 coding DNA: TGTGCCAGTAGTAAGGACAGGGGAAACTATGGCTACACCTTC. The whole variable domain, filled in from reference TRBV19 and TRBJ1-2, reads DGGITQSPKYLFRKEGQNVTLSCEQNLNHDAMYWYRQDPGQGLRLIYYSQIVNDFQKGDIAEGYSVSREKKESFPLTVTSAQKNPTAFYLCASSKDRGNYGYTFGSGTRLTVV.